This paragraph covers one T cell receptor (beta chain) sequence. What antigen it recognizes has not been identified. No quality values exist for individual bases; no much larger clone is one base distant. The protocol used for the library was RT-PCR. Sequencing used an Illumina HiSeq 2500. TCRdb reprocessed the public reads (quality trimming at Q25 with fastp, clone calling with MiXCR) and kept in-frame beta chains. Every CDR3 protein is listed once, alongside the most common genes and DNA of its rows. The sample table records 500,000 to 600,000 distinct CDR3 sequences; about 12% of these occur just once. Roughly 10% of the sample is taken by the ten largest. This entry is derived from a study of response to subunit inactivated influenza vaccine (dated by TCRdb to between 2017 and 2018). Background for the entire study: To follow how T cells responded to a trivalent subunit inactivated influenza vaccine, the researchers relied on deep quantitative profiling of the T cell receptor repertoire.

The CDR3 goes from the cysteine to the phenylalanine over 15 residues. The retained sequence is limited to the CDR3, 45 bases, with the frame set at the first base. V and J are trimmed by 6 bases and 1 base, and the gene matches miss 8 bases of the junction. CDR1 and CDR2, per the germline V gene (reference sequence), are LNHDA and SQIVND. The study at large found these results: According to the authors, only a limited number of new T cells may be recruited by each seasonal influenza vaccination.

The sample in question was PBMCs from blood, obtained on the day of vaccination. The receptor comes from a middle-aged man who received an inactivated influenza vaccine. Donor details come from another sample of the same person, matched by shared clones. Recombination linked TRBV19 to TRBJ2-5, with 7 junctional bases fitting TRBD2. Here is the DNA: TGTGCCAGTAGCGGAAGGACTAGGGGCCAAGAGACCCAGTACTTC. This is translated as CASSGRTRGQETQYF.